This TCR beta chain was sequenced during a study of OX40 agonist ivuxolimab in advanced cancers. About the research overall: Averaging around 60 years in age, with a range of roughly 23 to 85, the cohort was about 83% male. Under the entry rules, prior anti-PD-1, anti-PD-L1 or anti-CTLA-4 therapy was allowed, and less than 50% had some.

The protocol was immunoSEQ multiplex PCR, while the TCRdb copy is restricted to in-frame clones and leaves out a portion. This table holds 80,000 or so clones, 70% to 90% found once. On this clone: Antigen unknown.

Study results and limitations: The study did not work out the antigen specificity of the expanded peripheral T cells.

V gave up 6 bases and J gave up 2 bases, with 13 bases separating them. CDR3 size: 14 residues. CDR1 and CDR2 from the germline V gene are MGHDK and SYGVNS. This sequence originates from an adult with an advanced solid tumor such as melanoma, head and neck, liver or kidney cancer. Sequences were derived from CD4+ or CD8+ T cells sorted from blood, sampled in a trial of the OX40 agonist ivuxolimab. The chain couples TRBV25-1 to TRBJ1-2, with D maybe TRBD1 (6 bases). CDR3 bases: TGTGCCAGCAGAGGGGCAGGGGACAACTATGGCTACACCTTC. It translates to CASRGAGDNYGYTF.